These T cell receptor beta chains were read from a single sample in a study of shared clonotypes between healthy human individuals. Sequenced by immunoSEQ multiplex PCR; TCRdb stores in-frame clones only, minus some. The sample includes about 710,000 clones, about two thirds of them seen just once. Material for sequencing was memory CD4+ T cells sorted from blood. The origin of the receptors is a woman in her 30s in good health. Each CDR3 is given with its conserved first and last residue. Fields, in order: D gene, J gene, V gene, CDR3 protein. A D gene is named only where the DNA matches it firmly.

- TRBJ2-1 TRBV5-8 CASSPSTYNEQFF
- TRBJ1-2 TRBV5-4 CASSLGGDSNYGYTF
TRBD1 TRBJ2-3 TRBV5-1 CASTPGQELDTQYF
TRBD1 TRBJ2-5 TRBV25-1 CASQDRVGEETQYF
TRBD1 TRBJ1-1 TRBV2 CASSSQGAKAFF
- TRBJ1-2 TRBV11-2 CASSLEGLYGYTF
TRBD2 TRBJ2-2 TRBV10-1 CASRAGGNTGELFF
- TRBJ2-1 TRBV10-1 CASSEPRYGEQFF
TRBD2 TRBJ2-3 TRBV7-2 CASRGTSGRADTQYF
- TRBJ2-7 TRBV25-1 CASSENGYEQYF
TRBD1 TRBJ2-3 TRBV5-4 CASRRGQGQTDTQYF
- TRBJ1-1 TRBV5-1 CASSWGGDRAEAFF
TRBD2 TRBJ2-7 TRBV4-1 CASSRRGTSGDSYEQYF
TRBD1 TRBJ1-6 TRBV19 CASSTGQHNSPLHF
- TRBJ2-7 TRBV5-4 CASSLGSSTSYEQYF
TRBD1 TRBJ1-2 TRBV28 CATRTGLLNYGYTF
- TRBJ1-1 TRBV6-5 CASSYSGRDEAFF
- TRBJ2-4 TRBV19 CASSLLVRGATKNIQYF
- TRBJ2-2 TRBV5-1 CASSPGPNTGELFF
TRBD2 TRBJ2-1 TRBV19 CASSTLAGALDEQFF
TRBD2 TRBJ2-7 TRBV4-2 CASSPDPASGSYEQYF
- TRBJ2-2 TRBV2 CASRRAVTGELFF
TRBD2 TRBJ2-1 TRBV19 CASSGGSSGTSHEQFF
TRBD1 TRBJ2-5 TRBV6-6 CASSAPGQGSETQYF
- TRBJ1-2 TRBV28 CASSPRVGLYGYTF
- TRBJ1-3 TRBV5-1 CASSLRGAGNTIYF
- TRBJ2-7 TRBV5-1 CASSLGAWNAYEQYF
TRBD1 TRBJ2-7 TRBV7-2 CASSVYRGPYEQYF
TRBD2 TRBJ2-6 TRBV5-3 CARSLGRRAGVSGANVLTF
- TRBJ1-2 TRBV6-6 CASSYSGTPYGYTF
- - TRBV5-1 CASSLPGTDSGGQETQYF
TRBD2 TRBJ2-7 TRBV28 CVVTSGQNPYEQYF
- TRBJ2-1 TRBV5-1 CASSLDYSLINEQFF
- TRBJ2-1 TRBV27 CASSSYTSSYNEQFF
- TRBJ2-3 TRBV25-1 CASREPGTEGTDTQYF
- TRBJ1-1 TRBV30 CAWKTIGSEAFF
TRBD1 TRBJ2-7 TRBV28 CASTPNRGYEQYF
- TRBJ2-3 TRBV2 CASSEARASSTDTQYF
TRBD1 TRBJ1-2 TRBV9 CASSVSQGANYGYTF
- TRBJ2-7 TRBV18 CASSPDFRQNYEQYF
TRBD1 TRBJ2-5 TRBV28 CASSSHADRAETQYF
- TRBJ1-2 TRBV7-2 CASSFDSNYGYTF
TRBD2 TRBJ2-7 TRBV4-1 CASSLRVGSGSYEQYF
TRBD2 TRBJ2-5 TRBV5-1 CASNPLAGGRETQYF
- TRBJ1-4 TRBV7-9 CASSGHLANEKLFF
- TRBJ1-2 TRBV5-1 CASSFGGRSDRYTF
TRBD2 TRBJ2-1 TRBV11-1 CASSLAPSGTYNEQFF
- TRBJ2-7 TRBV29-1 CSAYLTGTRTYEQYF
- TRBJ2-2 TRBV27 CASSLSGANTGELFF
- TRBJ1-1 TRBV27 CASSLYPEHTEAFF
TRBD2 TRBJ2-3 TRBV7-8 CASSLRGAGRDTQYF
TRBD1 TRBJ2-1 TRBV27 CASSLWGTAYNEQFF
- TRBJ1-3 TRBV6-1 CASRDSFSGNTIYF
TRBD2 TRBJ2-4 TRBV7-8 CASSLGLAGGSSKNIQYF
TRBD2 TRBJ2-1 TRBV6-5 CASSATSATYNEQFF
TRBD2 TRBJ2-7 TRBV6-1 CATRTSGFYEQYF
- TRBJ2-1 TRBV7-2 CASSLALAPSSYNEQFF